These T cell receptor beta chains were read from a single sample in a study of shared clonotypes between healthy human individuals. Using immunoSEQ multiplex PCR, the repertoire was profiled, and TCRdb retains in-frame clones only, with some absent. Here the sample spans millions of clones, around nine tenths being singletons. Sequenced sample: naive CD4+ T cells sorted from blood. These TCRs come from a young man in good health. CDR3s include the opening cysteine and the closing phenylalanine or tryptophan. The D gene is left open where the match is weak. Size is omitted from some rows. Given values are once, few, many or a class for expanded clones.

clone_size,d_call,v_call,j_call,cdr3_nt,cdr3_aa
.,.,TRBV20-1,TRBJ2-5,TGCAGTGCTCCGTGGGGGGAGACCCAGTACTTC,CSAPWGETQYF
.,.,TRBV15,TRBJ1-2,TGTGCCACCAGCAGAGATAACGGGGCCGGCAGAAAAAACTATGGCTACACCTTC,CATSRDNGAGRKNYGYTF
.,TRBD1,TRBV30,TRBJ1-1,TGTGCCTGGAGGGGACAGGGGAGGAACACTGAAGCTTTCTTT,CAWRGQGRNTEAFF
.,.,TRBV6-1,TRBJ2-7,TGTGCCAGCAGTGAGGGTTCCGCCTACGAGCAGTACTTC,CASSEGSAYEQYF
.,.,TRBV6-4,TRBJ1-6,TGTGCCAGCAGTGACTCGAGACTTTCACCCCTCCACTTT,CASSDSRLSPLHF
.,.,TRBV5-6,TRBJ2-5,TGTGCCAGCAGCCTCCCTGACTGGGAAGAGACCCAGTACTTC,CASSLPDWEETQYF
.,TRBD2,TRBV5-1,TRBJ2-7,TGCGCCAGCAGCCCGGGACTAGCGGACACCTACGAGCAGTACTTC,CASSPGLADTYEQYF
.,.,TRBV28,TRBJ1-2,TGTGCCAGCAGTTTATGGGGCAGGACCTATGGCTACACCTTC,CASSLWGRTYGYTF
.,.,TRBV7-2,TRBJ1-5,TGTGCCAGCAGCTTACAAAGCAATCAGCCCCAGCATTTT,CASSLQSNQPQHF
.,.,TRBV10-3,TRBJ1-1,TGTGCCATCAGTGAGGGCCCCCCGGGCACTGAAGCTTTCTTT,CAISEGPPGTEAFF
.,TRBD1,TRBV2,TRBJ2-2,TGTGCCGGGTCGACAGGGGGCGCGGCCACCGGGGAGCTGTTTTTT,CAGSTGGAATGELFF
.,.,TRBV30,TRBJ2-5,TGTGCCTGGAGTGTAATCTTTTTGACAAGTCAAGAGACCCAGTACTTC,CAWSVIFLTSQETQYF
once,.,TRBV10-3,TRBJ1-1,TGTGCCATCAGTGAGTCAGGGTTCGTTGAAGCTTTCTTT,CAISESGFVEAFF
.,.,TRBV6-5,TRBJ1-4,TGTGCCAGCAGTTACTCGATGGGGGCAGGGCCAAAAAAACTGTTTTTT,CASSYSMGAGPKKLFF
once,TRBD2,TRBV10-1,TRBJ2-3,TGCGCCAGCAGTGACCGATCTAGCGGGAGGCTATCCGATACGCAGTATTTT,CASSDRSSGRLSDTQYF
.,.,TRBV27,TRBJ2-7,TGTGCCAGCAGTTCAGGACCGTTCTCCTACGAGCAGTACTTC,CASSSGPFSYEQYF
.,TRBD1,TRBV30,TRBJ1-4,TGTGCCTGGGGGACAGGGAACGAAAAACTGTTTTTT,CAWGTGNEKLFF
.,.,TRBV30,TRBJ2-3,TGTGCCTGGAGTGTGGGGTGGAGAGATACGCAGTATTTT,CAWSVGWRDTQYF
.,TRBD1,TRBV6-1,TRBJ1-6,TGTGCCAGCAGCAGGACAGGTTTAGATTCACCCCTCCACTTT,CASSRTGLDSPLHF
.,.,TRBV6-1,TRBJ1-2,TGTGCCAGCAGTGGACGGGGTGGCTACACCTTC,CASSGRGGYTF
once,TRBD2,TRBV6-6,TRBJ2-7,TGTGCCAGCAGCTTCCGGGACTACCCGCCACACGAGCAGTACTTC,CASSFRDYPPHEQYF
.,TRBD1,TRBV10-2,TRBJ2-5,TGCGCCAGCAGCTTACAGGGGGCGTTAGGGGAGACCCAGTACTTC,CASSLQGALGETQYF
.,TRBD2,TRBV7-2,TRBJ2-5,TGTGCCAGCAGCCGCCGCGGGGGAGAGACCCAGTACTTC,CASSRRGGETQYF
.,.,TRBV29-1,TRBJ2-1,TGCAGCGTTGTCCTCAGCTATGAGCAGTTCTTC,CSVVLSYEQFF
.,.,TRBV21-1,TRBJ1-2,TGTGCCAGCAATCAGAGCAGATCAAGCACCTTC,CASNQSRSSTF
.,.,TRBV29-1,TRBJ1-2,TGCAGCGCCCGGGGGGTCGGCTATGGCTACACCTTC,CSARGVGYGYTF